Below are 16 T cell receptor beta chains sequenced from a single sample in a study of T cells in localized non-small cell lung cancer. Measured with immunoSEQ multiplex PCR; TCRdb has only the in-frame clones, and not every one. The profile shows 20,000 to 30,000 clones, 85% to 90% of them singletons. The sequenced sample was PBMCs, obtained before any cancer treatment. These receptors were taken from a man between 40 and 70 years old with stage II lung adenocarcinoma.

This clone was seen once. This chain links TRBV11-3 with TRBJ1-1; 7 bases agree with TRBD1. V shed 5 bases, J shed 4 bases, and the junction held 7 bases outside the gene matches. Germline V gives CDR1 SGHNT, CDR2 YENEEA. The CDR3 length is 14 residues. The CDR3 DNA reads TGTGCCAGCAGCCTAACAGGGGATGTCACTGAAGCTTTCTTT. The encoded protein is CASSLTGDVTEAFF.

This clone was recorded a few times. The chain has TRBV5-6 and TRBJ1-2, with TRBD1 as a possible D gene (5 bases). The CDR3 spans 14 residues. Trimming stripped 0 bases from V and 5 bases from J, with 11 bases between. Germline CDR1 reads SGHDT; CDR2 reads YYEEEE. The CDR3 loop is CASSLEEGIYGYTF. CDR3 sequence (DNA): TGTGCCAGCAGCTTGGAAGAGGGGATTTATGGCTACACCTTC.

The chain recombines TRBV9 with TRBJ2-5; TRBD1 agrees at 7 bases. Germline V gene lookup returns CDR1 SGDLS and CDR2 YYNGEE. The CDR3 extends over 15 amino acids. V was pared by 0 bases and J by 2 bases, with 4 bases of the junction left unmatched. The CDR3 reads CASSVGTGQQETQYF. The CDR3 region has the DNA TGTGCCAGCAGCGTAGGGACAGGTCAACAAGAGACCCAGTACTTC.

The V gene is TRBV5-1, the J gene TRBJ1-4; no clear D. The CDR3 has 17 residues. Trimming stripped 4 bases from V and 6 bases from J, with 22 bases between. CDR1 is SGHRS, CDR2 YFSETQ, per germline. The CDR3 DNA sequence: TGCGCCAGCAGCCCCGGCGGCAGGCCCGGCGCTGATGAAAAACTGTTTTTT. Encoded protein: CASSPGGRPGADEKLFF.

This clone was seen a single time. This chain joins TRBV6-5 and TRBJ2-7; D possibly corresponds to TRBD1 (5 bases). The CDR3 totals 16 residues. Germline V gene sequence: CDR1 MNHEY, CDR2 SVGAGI. The V and J ends lost 3 bases and 3 bases respectively, with 18 bases between them. CDR3 DNA sequence: TGTGCCAGCAGTTATCGGCGCCTGGGGCAGGGCTACGAGCAGTACTTC. It codes for CASSYRRLGQGYEQYF.

This sequence joins TRBV4-3 and TRBJ1-2, with D possibly TRBD1 on 5 matching bases. Germline-derived CDR1 and CDR2 are LGHNA and YSLEER. The CDR3 is 17 amino acids. With 0 bases removed from V and 3 bases from J, the gap between germline ends came to 17 bases. The chain's CDR3 is CASSQDGTTGTHYGYTF. CDR3 bases: TGCGCCAGCAGCCAAGATGGAACTACCGGGACTCACTATGGCTACACCTTC.

This clone has more than one count but fewer than ten. CDR3: CASSEARGVQQYF. The DNA of the CDR3 is TGTGCCAGCAGTGAAGCTAGGGGCGTACAGCAGTACTTC. The chain recombines TRBV6-1 with TRBJ2-7; D is perhaps TRBD1 (5 bases). The CDR3 runs 13 residues. CDR1 is MNHNS, CDR2 SASEGT, per germline. Trimming removed 0 bases at V and 8 bases at J, with 11 bases between.

The chain is built from TRBV27 and TRBJ2-1; 10 nucleotides align to TRBD2. Germline V gene sequence: CDR1 MNHEY, CDR2 SMNVEV (reference sequence). Trimming took 4 bases from V and 3 from J; bases not matched to a gene: 6. The CDR3 length is 16 residues. The CDR3 loop is CASSSIAGGSYNEQFF. CDR3 DNA sequence: TGTGCCAGCAGTTCTATAGCGGGGGGTAGCTACAATGAGCAGTTCTTC.

The chain couples TRBV5-1 to TRBJ2-5, with 12 bases aligning to TRBD2. CDR3 size: 16 residues. Germline CDR1 SGHRS, CDR2 YFSETQ. The junction had 5 bases not matched to a gene; V was cut back by 4 bases and J by 1 base. Here the CDR3 DNA reads TGCGCCAGCAGCACCATGGGACTAGCGGGCCAAGAGACCCAGTACTTC. Translation gives CASSTMGLAGQETQYF.

The chain has TRBV7-9 and TRBJ2-1, with D unclear. The CDR3 has 13 residues. Per germline, CDR1 SEHNR and CDR2 FQNEAQ (reference sequence). Between the trimmed V and J ends, which lost 8 bases and 9 bases, there was a span of 17 bases. The DNA for the CDR3 is TGTGCCAGCGCTGGCGCGTTAAAAGGTGAGCAGTTCTTC. It yields the protein CASAGALKGEQFF.

The rearrangement uses TRBV7-2 and TRBJ2-1; TRBD2 matches 10 bases. CDR3 length equals 17 residues. Germline V gene data show CDR1 as SGHTA and CDR2 as FQGNSA. V lost 2 bases and J lost 9; bases outside the gene matches: 13. Here the CDR3 DNA reads TGTGCCAGCAGCTTAACGGCAAGCGGGGGGGCCCGAGGTGAGCAGTTCTTC. It yields the protein CASSLTASGGARGEQFF.

In nucleotides, the CDR3 is TGTGCCAGCAACCCTTCGGAGGTCGCGTCCTACGAGCAGTACTTC. This translates into CASNPSEVASYEQYF. The chain has TRBV2 and TRBJ2-7; possible D gene TRBD2, 5 bases. Trimming pared 7 bases from V and 1 base from J, leaving 17 bases between. CDR1 SNHLY and CDR2 FYNNEI come from the germline V gene. The CDR3 covers 15 residues.

The chain employs TRBV15 and TRBJ2-5; D is possibly TRBD2 (5 bases). Germline V CDR1 and CDR2: LNHNV, YYDKDF (reference sequence). CDR3 length: 14 amino acids. V dropped 0 bases and J dropped 2 bases, with 7 bases sitting between them. For the CDR3, the DNA is TGTGCCACCAGCAGAGATCGGGGTCAAGAGACCCAGTACTTC. It specifies CATSRDRGQETQYF.

The chain recombines TRBV7-9 with TRBJ1-1, with 7 bases that match TRBD1. The CDR3 is 15 amino acids. V dropped 5 bases and J dropped 6; count of bases not matched to a gene: 12. The germline V gene has CDR1 SEHNR and CDR2 FQNEAQ (reference sequence). CDR3: CASSPGTASSPEAFF. The CDR3 region has the DNA TGTGCCAGCAGCCCCGGGACAGCTAGTTCTCCTGAAGCTTTCTTT.

The chain is built from TRBV5-4 and TRBJ2-3, with 12 bases matching TRBD2. Trimming removed 3 bases from V and 0 bases from J; junction bases left unmatched: 2. This CDR3 spans 16 amino acids. Germline V gene sequence: CDR1 SGHNT, CDR2 YYREEE (reference sequence). The CDR3 coding sequence is TGTGCCAGCAGCTGGACTAGCGGGACTAGCACAGATACGCAGTATTTT. Protein sequence: CASSWTSGTSTDTQYF.

The V call is TRBV12-1, the J call TRBJ1-2. TRBV12-1 is an annotated pseudogene. The CDR3 is made up of 15 amino acids. Here the CDR3 reads CASSPGGVINYGYTF. Here the CDR3 DNA reads TGTGCCAGCAGCCCTGGGGGGGTCATTAACTATGGCTACACCTTC.